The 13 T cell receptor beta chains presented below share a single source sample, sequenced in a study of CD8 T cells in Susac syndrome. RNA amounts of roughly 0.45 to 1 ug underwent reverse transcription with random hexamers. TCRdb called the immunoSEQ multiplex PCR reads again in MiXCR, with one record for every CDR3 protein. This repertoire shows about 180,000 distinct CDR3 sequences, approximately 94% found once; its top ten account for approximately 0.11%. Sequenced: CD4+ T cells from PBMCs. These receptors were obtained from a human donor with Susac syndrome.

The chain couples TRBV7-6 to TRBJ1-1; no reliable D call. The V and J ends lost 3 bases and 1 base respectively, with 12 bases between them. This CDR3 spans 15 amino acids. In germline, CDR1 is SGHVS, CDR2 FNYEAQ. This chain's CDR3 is CASSFRGAENTEAFF. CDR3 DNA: TGTGCCAGCAGCTTTAGAGGCGCCGAGAACACTGAAGCTTTCTTT. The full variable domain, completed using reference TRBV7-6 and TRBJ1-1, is GAGVSQSPRYKVTKRGQDVALRCDPISGHVSLYWYRQALGQGPEFLTYFNYEAQQDKSGLPNDRFSAERPEGSISTLTIQRTEQRDSAMYRCASSFRGAENTEAFFGQGTRLTVV.

The DNA of the CDR3 is TGTGCCACCAGTGATTTCTGGGTAAGGAGCTCCTACAATGAGCAGTTCTTC. Protein product: CATSDFWVRSSYNEQFF. This chain uses TRBV24-1 with TRBJ2-1; D not resolved. V was pared by 1 base and J by 0 bases, with 12 bases between. Germline V gene sequence: CDR1 KGHDR, CDR2 SFDVKD. This CDR3 is built from 17 residues.

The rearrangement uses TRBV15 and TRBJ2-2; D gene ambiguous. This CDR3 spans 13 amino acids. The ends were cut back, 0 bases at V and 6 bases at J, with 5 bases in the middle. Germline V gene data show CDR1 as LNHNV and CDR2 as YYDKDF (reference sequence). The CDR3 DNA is TGTGCCACCAGCAGAGATTCAGCCGGGGAGCTGTTTTTT. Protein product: CATSRDSAGELFF.

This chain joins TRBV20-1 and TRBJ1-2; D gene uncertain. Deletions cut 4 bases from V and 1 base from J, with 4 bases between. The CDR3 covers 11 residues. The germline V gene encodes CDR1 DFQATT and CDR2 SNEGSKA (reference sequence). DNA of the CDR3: TGCAGTGCTAAACATAACTATGGCTACACCTTC. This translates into CSAKHNYGYTF.

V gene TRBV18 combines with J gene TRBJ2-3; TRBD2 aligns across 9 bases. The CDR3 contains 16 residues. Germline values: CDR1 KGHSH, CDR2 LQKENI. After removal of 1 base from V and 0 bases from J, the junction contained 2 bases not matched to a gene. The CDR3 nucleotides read TGTGCCAGCTCACCACGGCTAGCGGGGAGCACAGATACGCAGTATTTT. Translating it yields CASSPRLAGSTDTQYF.

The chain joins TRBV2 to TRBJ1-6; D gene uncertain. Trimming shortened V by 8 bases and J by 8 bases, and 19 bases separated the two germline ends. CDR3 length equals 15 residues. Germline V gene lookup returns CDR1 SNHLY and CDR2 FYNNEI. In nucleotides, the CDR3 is TGTGCCAGCTTGTCTTTGAGCGGTTCCCATTCACCCCTCCACTTT. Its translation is CASLSLSGSHSPLHF.

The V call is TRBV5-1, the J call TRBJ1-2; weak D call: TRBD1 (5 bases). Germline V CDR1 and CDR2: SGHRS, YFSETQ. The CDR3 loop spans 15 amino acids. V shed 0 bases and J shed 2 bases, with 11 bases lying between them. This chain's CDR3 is CASSLGVTANYGYTF. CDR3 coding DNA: TGCGCCAGCAGCTTGGGTGTGACAGCCAACTATGGCTACACCTTC.

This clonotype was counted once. The CDR3 DNA sequence: TGTGCCTGGAGTCCCACAGGGCTGGCGCGGGGGGGCCTGTATACGCAGTATTTT. This gives the protein CAWSPTGLARGGLYTQYF. The rearrangement links TRBV30 to TRBJ2-3; TRBD2 matches 9 bases. The trim removed 2 bases at V and 7 bases at J, leaving 19 bases unmatched. CDR3 size: 18 residues. The germline CDR1 and CDR2 sequences are GTSNPN and SVGIG (reference sequence).

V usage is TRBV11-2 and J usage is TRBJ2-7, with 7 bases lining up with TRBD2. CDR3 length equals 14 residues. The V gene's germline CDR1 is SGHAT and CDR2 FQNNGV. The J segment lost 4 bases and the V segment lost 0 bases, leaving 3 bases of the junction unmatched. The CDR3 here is CASSLDGGKYEQYF. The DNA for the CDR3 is TGTGCCAGCAGCTTAGACGGGGGGAAGTACGAGCAGTACTTC. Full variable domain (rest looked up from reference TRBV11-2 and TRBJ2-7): EAGVAQSPRYKIIEKRQSVAFWCNPISGHATLYWYQQILGQGPKLLIQFQNNGVVDDSQLPKDRFSAERLKGVDSTLKIQPAKLEDSAVYLCASSLDGGKYEQYFGPGTRLTVT.

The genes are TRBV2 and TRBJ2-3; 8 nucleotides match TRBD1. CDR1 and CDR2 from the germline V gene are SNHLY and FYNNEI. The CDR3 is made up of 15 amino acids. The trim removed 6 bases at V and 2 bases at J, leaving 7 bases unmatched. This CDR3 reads CASSADRGATDTQYF. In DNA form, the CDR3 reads TGTGCCAGCAGCGCCGACAGGGGTGCCACAGATACGCAGTATTTT.

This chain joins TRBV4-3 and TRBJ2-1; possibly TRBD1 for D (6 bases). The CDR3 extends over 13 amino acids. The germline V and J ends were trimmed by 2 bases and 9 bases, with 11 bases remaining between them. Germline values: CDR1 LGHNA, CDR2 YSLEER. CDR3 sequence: CASSQYRVGEQFF. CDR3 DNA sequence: TGCGCCAGCAGCCAATACAGGGTTGGTGAGCAGTTCTTC.

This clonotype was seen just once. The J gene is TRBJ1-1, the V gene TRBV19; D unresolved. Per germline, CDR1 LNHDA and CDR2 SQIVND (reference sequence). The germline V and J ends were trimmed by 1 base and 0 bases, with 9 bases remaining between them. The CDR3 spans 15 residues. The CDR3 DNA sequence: TGTGCCAGTAGTATAGTCGCCGCCATGAACACTGAAGCTTTCTTT. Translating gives CASSIVAAMNTEAFF.

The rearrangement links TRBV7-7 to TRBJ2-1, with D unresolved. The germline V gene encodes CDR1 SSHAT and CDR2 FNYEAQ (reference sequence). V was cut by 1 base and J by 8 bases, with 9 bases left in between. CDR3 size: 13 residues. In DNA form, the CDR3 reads TGTGCCAGCAGCTTAGACGTCGGAGATGAGCAGTTCTTC. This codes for CASSLDVGDEQFF.